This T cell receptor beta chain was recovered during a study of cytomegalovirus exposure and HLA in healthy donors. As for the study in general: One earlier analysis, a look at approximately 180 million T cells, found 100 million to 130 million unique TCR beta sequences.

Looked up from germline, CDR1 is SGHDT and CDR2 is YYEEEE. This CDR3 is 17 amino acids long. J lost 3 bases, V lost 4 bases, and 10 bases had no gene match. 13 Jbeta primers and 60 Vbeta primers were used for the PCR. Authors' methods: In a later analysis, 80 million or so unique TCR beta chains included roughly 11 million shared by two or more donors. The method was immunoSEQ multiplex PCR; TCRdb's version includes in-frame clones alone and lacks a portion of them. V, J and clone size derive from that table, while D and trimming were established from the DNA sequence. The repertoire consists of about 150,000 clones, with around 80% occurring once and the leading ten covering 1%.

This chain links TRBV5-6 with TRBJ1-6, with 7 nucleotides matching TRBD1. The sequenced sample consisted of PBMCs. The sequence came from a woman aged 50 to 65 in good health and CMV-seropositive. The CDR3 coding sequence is TGTGCCAGCAGCAGCAGGGACAGTTTATTCTATAATTCACCCCTCCACTTT. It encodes CASSSRDSLFYNSPLHF. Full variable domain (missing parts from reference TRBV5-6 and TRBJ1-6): DAGVTQSPTHLIKTRGQQVTLRCSPKSGHDTVSWYQQALGQGPQFIFQYYEEEERQRGNFPDRFSGHQFPNYSSELNVNALLLGDSALYLCASSSRDSLFYNSPLHFGNGTRLTVT.